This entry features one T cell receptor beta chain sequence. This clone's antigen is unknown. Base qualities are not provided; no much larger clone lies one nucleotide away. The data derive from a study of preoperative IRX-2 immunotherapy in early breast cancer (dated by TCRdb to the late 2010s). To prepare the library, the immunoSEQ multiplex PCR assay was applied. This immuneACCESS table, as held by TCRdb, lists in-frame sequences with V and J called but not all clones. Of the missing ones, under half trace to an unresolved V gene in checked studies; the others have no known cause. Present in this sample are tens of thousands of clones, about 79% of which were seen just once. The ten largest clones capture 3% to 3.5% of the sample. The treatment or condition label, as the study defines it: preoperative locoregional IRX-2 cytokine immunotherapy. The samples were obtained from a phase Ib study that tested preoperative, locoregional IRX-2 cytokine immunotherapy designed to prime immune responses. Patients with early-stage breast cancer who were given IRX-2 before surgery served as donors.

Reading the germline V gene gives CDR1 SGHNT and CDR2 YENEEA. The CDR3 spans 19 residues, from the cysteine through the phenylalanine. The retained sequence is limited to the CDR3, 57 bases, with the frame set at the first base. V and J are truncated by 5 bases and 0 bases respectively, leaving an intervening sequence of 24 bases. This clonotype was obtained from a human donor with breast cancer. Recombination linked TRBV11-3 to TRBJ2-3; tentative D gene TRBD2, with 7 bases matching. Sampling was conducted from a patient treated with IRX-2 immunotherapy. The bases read TGTGCCAGCAGCATTACTTGGGGTGCGGGGGCCTCTAGCACAGATACGCAGTATTTT. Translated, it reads CASSITWGAGASSTDTQYF.